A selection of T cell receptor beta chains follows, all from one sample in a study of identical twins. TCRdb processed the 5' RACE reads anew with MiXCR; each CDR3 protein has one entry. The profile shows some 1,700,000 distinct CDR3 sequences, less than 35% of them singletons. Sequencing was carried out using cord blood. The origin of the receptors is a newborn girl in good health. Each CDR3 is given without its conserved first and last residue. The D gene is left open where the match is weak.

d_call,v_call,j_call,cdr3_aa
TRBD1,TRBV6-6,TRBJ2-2,ASRGQGQTGELF
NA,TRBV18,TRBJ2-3,ASSPLGELTDTQY
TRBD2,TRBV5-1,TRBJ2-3,ASSLPRGGTYTQY
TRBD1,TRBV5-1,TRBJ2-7,ASSLNRDRGPSGPYEQY
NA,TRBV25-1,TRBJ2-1,ASTRDFSSYNEQF
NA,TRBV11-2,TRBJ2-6,ASSLVPGGSGANVLT
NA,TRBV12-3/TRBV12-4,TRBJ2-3,ASSLFAPDTQY
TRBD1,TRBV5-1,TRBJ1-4,AGSLGTGAGNEKLF
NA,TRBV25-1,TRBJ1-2,ASSHSRDYGYT
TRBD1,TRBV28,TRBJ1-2,ASTPRGQGNYGYT
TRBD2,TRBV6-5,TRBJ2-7,ASSYLRTSGDYNEQY
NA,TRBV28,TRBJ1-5,ASESPARGNQPQH
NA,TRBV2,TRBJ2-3,ASSSAAPDTQY
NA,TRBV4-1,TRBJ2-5,ASSPISGGNQETQY
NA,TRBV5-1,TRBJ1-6,ASSFEGRVNSPLH
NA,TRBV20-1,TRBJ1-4,SASPRKNEKLF
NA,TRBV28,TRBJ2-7,ASREGGTGSYEQY
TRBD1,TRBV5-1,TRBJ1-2,ASSRGQNYGHT
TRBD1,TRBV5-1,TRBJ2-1,ASSFEGARNEQF
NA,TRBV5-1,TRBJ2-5,ASSLGQETRY
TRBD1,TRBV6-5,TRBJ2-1,ASSNSQGAVSHNEQF
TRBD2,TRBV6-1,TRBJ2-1,ASSRPILTGGPKNEQF
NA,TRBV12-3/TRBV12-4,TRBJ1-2,ASRPKVAESPNYGYT
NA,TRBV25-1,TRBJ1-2,ASSDWSWEVKGYT
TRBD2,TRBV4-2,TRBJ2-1,ASSQDGGNEQF
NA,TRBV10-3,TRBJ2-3,AISESQKADTQY
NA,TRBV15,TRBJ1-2,ATLSRVSQAPSGYT
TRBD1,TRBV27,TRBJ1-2,ASRFSGGEGYT
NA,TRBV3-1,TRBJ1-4,ASSLRYTNEKLF
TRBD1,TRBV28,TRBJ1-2,ASSPQTGET
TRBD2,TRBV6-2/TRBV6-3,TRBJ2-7,ASSNRLAGSYEQY
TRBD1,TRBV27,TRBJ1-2,ASRTGTGFNGYT
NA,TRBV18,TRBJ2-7,ASSPTLARVEQY
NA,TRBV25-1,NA,ASSELPGRNYNEQY
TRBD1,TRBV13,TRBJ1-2,ASTTGTGGSYGYT
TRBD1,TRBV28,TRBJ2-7,ASSFVPGQSYEQY
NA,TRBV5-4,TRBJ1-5,ATTISNQPQH
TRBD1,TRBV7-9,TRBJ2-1,ASSTGTGAPTSNEQF
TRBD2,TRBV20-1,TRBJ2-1,SAQAGWGRDEQF
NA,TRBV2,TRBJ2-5,ASSEWVPGRQETQY
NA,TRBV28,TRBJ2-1,ASSNAQNYNEQF
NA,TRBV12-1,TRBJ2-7,ASSKPGTETYEQY
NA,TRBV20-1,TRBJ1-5,SARNPSRRNQPQH